This TCR beta chain was identified during a study of T cell responses to AZD1222 COVID-19 vaccine. Study-wide results and limits: Across the whole spike, CD4 TCRs peaked at regions 160-218 and 743-854. Elevations in Spike-specific TCR breadth and depth followed administration of two AZD1222 doses.

Note on this clone: Its antigen is unknown.

CDR1 is LNHDA, CDR2 SQIVND, per germline (reference sequence). The CDR3 consists of 16 residues. V was cut by 6 bases and J by 2 bases, with 17 bases left in between. TCRdb's copy holds only in-frame clones and misses some; the assay was immunoSEQ multiplex PCR. This sample has 70,000 or so clones; 65% to 80% occur once, and the top ten carry 9% to 14%. This chain connects TRBV19 to TRBJ1-5, with D uncertain. Material: peripheral blood, obtained on day 0 of AZD1222 vaccination. This TCR was recovered from an adult in good health. The CDR3 here is CASRNDMGQGNQPQHF. Written as DNA, the CDR3 is TGTGCCAGTAGAAACGACATGGGTCAGGGCAATCAGCCCCAGCATTTT.